Listed below are T cell receptor beta chains from one sample, sequenced in a study of T cell changes during pregnancy in multiple sclerosis. Repertoires were generated with immunoSEQ multiplex PCR, while TCRdb's copy carries only in-frame clones and drops some. The repertoire holds about 36,000 clones, with over 75% as singletons. Sequenced material: CD8+ T cells from peripheral blood mononuclear cells, taken in the third trimester of pregnancy. The receptors stem from a female donor with multiple sclerosis, enrolled in a pregnancy study. The CDR3 runs from the conserved cysteine through the conserved F or W. A D gene is named only where the DNA matches it firmly. Clone size is stated in some rows and not others, as once, few, many or a class when expanded.

j_gene: TRBJ2-7; d_gene: TRBD1; v_gene: TRBV4-1; abundance: few; CDR3nt: TGCGCCAGCAGCCAAGAGGCAGGGGGCGTCTACGAGCAGTACTTC; CDR3aa: CASSQEAGGVYEQYF
j_gene: TRBJ2-7; d_gene: .; v_gene: TRBV5-6; abundance: .; CDR3nt: TGTGCCAGCAGCTTGCTTGCAGCGCGTCTCTACGAGCAGTACTTC; CDR3aa: CASSLLAARLYEQYF
j_gene: TRBJ1-2; d_gene: .; v_gene: TRBV18; abundance: .; CDR3nt: TGTGCCAGCTCACCACCCGGAGGGAATGGCTACACCTTC; CDR3aa: CASSPPGGNGYTF
j_gene: TRBJ2-3; d_gene: .; v_gene: TRBV6-6; abundance: .; CDR3nt: TGTGCCAGCAGTTCTGCGACCCTAGGTGCAGATACGCAGTATTTT; CDR3aa: CASSSATLGADTQYF
j_gene: TRBJ2-1; d_gene: .; v_gene: TRBV27; abundance: .; CDR3nt: TGTGCCAGCAGTTTTGGACTCAGCTCCTACAATGAGCAGTTCTTC; CDR3aa: CASSFGLSSYNEQFF
j_gene: TRBJ2-2; d_gene: .; v_gene: TRBV4-1; abundance: .; CDR3nt: TGCGCCAGCAGCCAAGATGACAGGACAAACACCGGGGAGCTGTTTTTT; CDR3aa: CASSQDDRTNTGELFF
j_gene: TRBJ1-4; d_gene: .; v_gene: TRBV14; abundance: .; CDR3nt: TGTGCCAGCAGCCAAGTGGGGCCGGCAGCCGGACCCTCAACTAATGAAAAACTGTTTTTT; CDR3aa: CASSQVGPAAGPSTNEKLFF
j_gene: TRBJ2-5; d_gene: TRBD2; v_gene: TRBV4-1; abundance: .; CDR3nt: TGCGCCAGCAGCCAAAAAAGCGGGAGTTGGCAAGAGACCCAGTACTTC; CDR3aa: CASSQKSGSWQETQYF
j_gene: TRBJ2-1; d_gene: TRBD2; v_gene: TRBV5-6; abundance: once; CDR3nt: TGTGCCAGCAGCTTCGGCGGGGGTAGTGAGCAGTTCTTC; CDR3aa: CASSFGGGSEQFF
j_gene: TRBJ2-7; d_gene: TRBD2; v_gene: TRBV10-2; abundance: few; CDR3nt: TGCGCCAGCAGTGAATGGTCTAGCGGGAGTCTAACCTACGAGCAGTACTTC; CDR3aa: CASSEWSSGSLTYEQYF
j_gene: TRBJ1-1; d_gene: .; v_gene: TRBV7-6; abundance: once; CDR3nt: TGTGCCAGCAGCTTAAGTGAGACACTGAACACTGAAGCTTTCTTT; CDR3aa: CASSLSETLNTEAFF
j_gene: TRBJ2-5; d_gene: TRBD2; v_gene: TRBV5-6; abundance: .; CDR3nt: TGTGCCAGCAGCTCCCTAGCGGATGGGGAGACCCAGTACTTC; CDR3aa: CASSSLADGETQYF
j_gene: TRBJ2-1; d_gene: TRBD2; v_gene: TRBV19; abundance: .; CDR3nt: TGTGCCAGTAGTAACGGACTAGCCGGCTACAATGAGCAGTTCTTC; CDR3aa: CASSNGLAGYNEQFF
j_gene: TRBJ2-2; d_gene: TRBD2; v_gene: TRBV6-5; abundance: .; CDR3nt: TGTGCCAGCAGTTACTCAACTAGCGGGACCGGGGAGCTGTTTTTT; CDR3aa: CASSYSTSGTGELFF
j_gene: TRBJ2-3; d_gene: .; v_gene: TRBV2; abundance: .; CDR3nt: TGTGCCAGCAGTGAAGGCAGGGGTGCAGATACGCAGTATTTT; CDR3aa: CASSEGRGADTQYF
j_gene: TRBJ1-5; d_gene: .; v_gene: TRBV30; abundance: .; CDR3nt: TGTGCCTGGAGTCAGGCTAGCAATCAGCCCCAGCATTTT; CDR3aa: CAWSQASNQPQHF
j_gene: TRBJ2-2; d_gene: TRBD1; v_gene: TRBV5-1; abundance: .; CDR3nt: TGCGCCAGCAGCTTTTCCCCTTTTAGACAGGGAGCTAACACCGGGGAGCTGTTTTTT; CDR3aa: CASSFSPFRQGANTGELFF